The 30 T cell receptor beta chains reported below all come from one sample, sequenced in a study of blood T cell repertoires in COVID-19. The protocol was immunoSEQ multiplex PCR, while the TCRdb copy is restricted to in-frame clones and leaves out a portion. The data hold some 260,000 clones, with 82% observed a single time. The sequencing input was peripheral blood. Source of these receptors: an elderly woman with active or convalescent COVID-19.

This chain uses TRBV6-5 with TRBJ1-1; D perhaps matches TRBD1 (6 bases). This CDR3 is built from 15 residues. The V end was cut by 6 bases, the J end by 0 bases, with 14 bases between. Germline V lookup: CDR1 MNHEY, CDR2 SVGAGI. This chain's CDR3 is CASRRGFALNTEAFF. The CDR3 DNA reads as TGTGCCAGCAGGAGGGGGTTTGCCTTGAACACTGAAGCTTTCTTT.

The rearrangement joins TRBV27 to TRBJ2-3; D remains unclear. CDR3 size: 11 residues. V dropped 5 bases and J dropped 3 bases, with 3 bases sitting between them. Looked up from germline, CDR1 is MNHEY and CDR2 is SMNVEV (reference sequence). The CDR3: CASSPTDTQYF. In DNA form, the CDR3 reads TGTGCCAGCAGTCCGACAGATACGCAGTATTTT.

The chain joins TRBV2 to TRBJ2-5; perhaps TRBD2 as D (6 bases). This CDR3 has 11 residues. V lost 7 bases, J lost 13 bases, and 16 bases lay in between. CDR1 and CDR2 (germline): SNHLY, FYNNEI. For the CDR3, the DNA is TGTGCCAGCATGTTTGGGGGGTCTGGGTACTTC. This codes for CASMFGGSGYF.

The rearrangement links TRBV2 to TRBJ2-1; TRBD2 matches at 9 bases. This CDR3 contains 15 residues. V shed 2 bases, J shed 7 bases, and the junction held 6 bases outside the gene matches. Per germline, CDR1 SNHLY and CDR2 FYNNEI. The CDR3 reads CASSEWDLAGNEQFF. The CDR3, as DNA: TGTGCCAGCAGTGAATGGGATCTAGCGGGAAATGAGCAGTTCTTC.

This chain uses TRBV14 with TRBJ2-1, with TRBD2 matching over 11 bases. The V gene end was trimmed by 6 bases and the J gene end by 5 bases; junction bases not matched to a gene: 6. The germline V gene has CDR1 SGHDN and CDR2 FVKESK. The CDR3 is 15 residues long. For the CDR3, the DNA is TGTGCCAGCAGAGAACTAGCGGGGGATCACAATGAGCAGTTCTTC. Translating it yields CASRELAGDHNEQFF.

DNA of the CDR3: TGCGCCAGCAGCTTGGTGGCCGCTAGCGGGAATGAGCAGTTCTTC. This gives the protein CASSLVAASGNEQFF. V usage is TRBV5-1 and J usage is TRBJ2-1; 8 bases are shared with TRBD2. Trimming cost V 0 bases and J 7 bases; bases outside gene matches: 6. The CDR3 has 15 residues. Germline values: CDR1 SGHRS, CDR2 YFSETQ.

Only a few counts were recorded for this clone. V gene TRBV3-1 (or the pseudogene TRBV3-2) combines with J gene TRBJ1-6, with 7 bases identical to TRBD1. The J segment lost 4 bases and the V segment lost 1 base, leaving 1 base of the junction unmatched. Germline V gene data show CDR1 as LGHDT and CDR2 as YNNKEL (reference sequence). CDR3 length: 15 amino acids. The CDR3 DNA follows: TGTGCCAGCAGCCAAGGGGGACAGTATAATTCACCCCTCCACTTT. Residues: CASSQGGQYNSPLHF.

This sequence joins TRBV2 and TRBJ2-1; weak D call: TRBD2 (6 bases). V lost 7 bases and J lost 2, with 12 bases in between. Germline V gene sequence: CDR1 SNHLY, CDR2 FYNNEI. The CDR3 consists of 14 residues. CDR3: CASNRLATYNEQFF. The CDR3 nucleotides are TGTGCCAGCAACCGTCTAGCGACCTACAATGAGCAGTTCTTC.

The J gene is TRBJ1-5, the V gene TRBV6-1; 8 positions match TRBD1. V shed 1 base and J 11 bases; nucleotides not matched to a gene: 28. The CDR3 has 21 amino acids. Germline V gives CDR1 MNHNS, CDR2 SASEGT. Written as DNA, the CDR3 is TGTGCCAGCAGTGAAGATTTTACCCAACCTTCCTCAAGACAGGGGTTCAGGTCCCAGCATTTT. This sequence encodes CASSEDFTQPSSRQGFRSQHF.

The chain carries TRBV6-2 or TRBV6-3 and TRBJ1-5; TRBD1 matches at 7 bases. V lost 2 bases to trimming and J lost 3 bases; unmatched junction nucleotides: 7. The length of the CDR3 is 16 residues. Germline-derived CDR1 and CDR2 are MNHEY and SVGEGT. The DNA of the CDR3 is TGTGCCAGCAGTTACCCGACAGGGAATATCAATCAGCCCCAGCATTTT. Residues: CASSYPTGNINQPQHF.

This chain uses TRBV30 with TRBJ2-1; 13 bases map to TRBD2. The CDR3 extends over 15 amino acids. Germline-derived CDR1 and CDR2 are GTSNPN and SVGIG (reference sequence). With V trimmed by 4 bases and J by 9 bases, 9 bases remained unmatched. The CDR3 nucleotides read TGTGCCTGGAAAACACTAGCGGGGGGGCCGGTTGAGCAGTTCTTC. Encoded protein: CAWKTLAGGPVEQFF.

The rearrangement uses TRBV5-1 and TRBJ1-3; no reliable D call. V lost 0 bases and J 0 bases, leaving 7 bases between the germline ends. Per the germline V gene, CDR1 is SGHRS and CDR2 is YFSETQ. The CDR3 is 15 amino acids. In DNA, the CDR3 is TGCGCCAGCAGCTTGGAGCTATACTCTGGAAACACCATATATTTT. Translation gives CASSLELYSGNTIYF.

The gene calls are TRBV18 and TRBJ2-1; possible D gene TRBD1, 6 bases. Deletions cut 0 bases from V and 5 bases from J, with 8 bases between. CDR3 length: 14 amino acids. CDR1 and CDR2 from the germline V gene are KGHSH and LQKENI. CDR3 DNA sequence: TGTGCCAGCTCACCACCTGACAGGAACAATGAGCAGTTCTTC. It encodes CASSPPDRNNEQFF.

The rearrangement joins TRBV7-9 to TRBJ1-1, with D hard to call. V was cut by 3 bases and J by 1 base, with 9 bases left in between. From germline, CDR1 is SEHNR and CDR2 FQNEAQ (reference sequence). The CDR3 extends over 14 amino acids. DNA of the CDR3: TGTGCCAGCAGCTTTACAGTACAGAACACTGAAGCTTTCTTT. This sequence encodes CASSFTVQNTEAFF.

The V call is TRBV5-6, the J call TRBJ1-2, with TRBD1 matching over 9 bases. The junction had 10 bases not matched to a gene; V was cut back by 4 bases and J by 6 bases. CDR3 length equals 15 residues. The germline V gene has CDR1 SGHDT and CDR2 YYEEEE. The CDR3 DNA reads TGTGCCAGCAGCGTGCCGGGACAGGGTGGCGATGGCTACACCTTC. It is translated as CASSVPGQGGDGYTF.

The V gene is TRBV27, the J gene TRBJ2-1; D might be TRBD2 (6 bases). V dropped 6 bases and J dropped 4 bases, with 16 bases sitting between them. Germline assignment: CDR1 MNHEY and CDR2 SMNVEV (reference sequence). The CDR3 is 15 amino acids. The CDR3 region has the DNA TGTGCCAGCAGCCGACTCGGGGGAACGTACAATGAGCAGTTCTTC. Encoded protein: CASSRLGGTYNEQFF.

The chain links TRBV5-4 to TRBJ1-2; D is undetermined. CDR3 length: 16 amino acids. CDR1 is SGHNT, CDR2 YYREEE, per germline (reference sequence). V was pared by 0 bases and J by 0 bases, with 12 bases between. In DNA form, the CDR3 reads TGTGCCAGCAGCTTGGCAGGCAATTTAGCTAACTATGGCTACACCTTC. It encodes CASSLAGNLANYGYTF.

The chain couples TRBV2 to TRBJ2-5; 8 nucleotides line up with TRBD1. The CDR3 runs 13 residues. V was pared by 5 bases and J by 4 bases, with 3 bases of the junction left unmatched. From germline, CDR1 is SNHLY and CDR2 FYNNEI. CDR3 nucleotides: TGTGCCAGCAGTCAAGGACAGGGAGAGACCCAGTACTTC. It specifies CASSQGQGETQYF. Using reference TRBV2 and TRBJ2-5 for the parts outside the CDR3, the full variable domain is EPEVTQTPSHQVTQMGQEVILRCVPISNHLYFYWYRQILGQKVEFLVSFYNNEISEKSEIFDDQFSVERPDGSNFTLKIRSTKLEDSAMYFCASSQGQGETQYFGPGTRLLVL.

The V call is TRBV15, the J call TRBJ1-2; D gene uncertain. The CDR3 is 14 amino acids. With 0 bases removed from V and 2 bases from J, the gap between germline ends came to 7 bases. Germline V CDR1 and CDR2: LNHNV, YYDKDF (reference sequence). The chain's CDR3 is CATSRDLGNYGYTF. The CDR3 bases are TGTGCCACCAGCAGAGATCTGGGCAACTATGGCTACACCTTC.

The chain joins TRBV4-2 to TRBJ2-7; 10 bases align to TRBD2. The germline gives CDR1 LGHNA, CDR2 YNFKEQ. The CDR3 is 15 residues long. The V segment lost 0 bases and the J segment 2 bases; nucleotides outside the gene matches: 1. In DNA form, the CDR3 reads TGTGCCAGCAGCCAAGATAGCGGGGGGACCTACGAGCAGTACTTC. Translation: CASSQDSGGTYEQYF.

This clone has a handful of counts. Other DNA variants within this sample encode the same CDR3. The gene calls are TRBV28 and TRBJ1-6; 9 bases align to TRBD1. The CDR3 runs 15 residues. V shed 6 bases and J 7 bases; nucleotides not matched to a gene: 7. Germline CDR1 and CDR2: MDHEN and SYDVKM. The CDR3 DNA reads TGTGCCAGCAGCTTAGGGACAGGGAGGAATTCACCCCTCCACTTT. This gives the protein CASSLGTGRNSPLHF.

This clone was counted ten times or more. Additional DNA sequences in this sample encode the identical CDR3. The V call is TRBV18, the J call TRBJ2-7, with TRBD2 identical over 8 bases. The CDR3 spans 14 residues. Germline CDR1 KGHSH, CDR2 LQKENI. The junction had 4 bases not matched to a gene; V was cut back by 6 bases and J by 0 bases. The CDR3 coding sequence is TGTGCCAGCTCCCCGGGACTAGTCTCCTACGAGCAGTACTTC. It translates to CASSPGLVSYEQYF.

The rearrangement uses TRBV11-3 and TRBJ2-1; TRBD2 agrees at 9 bases. The ends lost 1 base at V and 2 bases at J; junction bases unmatched: 3. This CDR3 is 16 amino acids long. The germline gives CDR1 SGHNT, CDR2 YENEEA. The CDR3: CASSLVAGEAYNEQFF. CDR3 in DNA: TGTGCCAGCAGCTTAGTAGCGGGAGAAGCCTACAATGAGCAGTTCTTC.

The J gene is TRBJ1-2, the V gene TRBV12-3 or TRBV12-4; TRBD1 is a possible D gene (5 bases). Trimming pared 2 bases from V and 10 bases from J, leaving 14 bases between. CDR3 length equals 13 residues. CDR3 sequence reads: CASSLTDRDHYTF. DNA for the CDR3: TGTGCCAGCAGTTTAACCGACAGAGACCACTACACCTTC.

This clone came up once. The V and J genes are TRBV6-1 and TRBJ2-5, with TRBD2 matching 7 bases. V lost 0 bases, J lost 2 bases, and 6 bases stayed unmatched. Germline V gives CDR1 MNHNS, CDR2 SASEGT. This CDR3 is 16 amino acids long. In nucleotides, the CDR3 is TGTGCCAGCAGTGAAGCTTGGCTAGCGGAGCAAGAGACCCAGTACTTC. Its protein is CASSEAWLAEQETQYF.

This rearrangement joins TRBV3-1 (or the pseudogene TRBV3-2) to TRBJ1-4; TRBD1 aligns across 7 bases. Germline V gene sequence: CDR1 LGHDT, CDR2 YNNKEL (reference sequence). This CDR3 comprises 16 residues. The ends lost 4 bases at V and 5 bases at J; junction bases unmatched: 10. CDR3 loop: CASSPGSGQINEKLFF. The CDR3 nucleotides are TGTGCCAGCAGCCCGGGGTCGGGACAGATAAATGAAAAACTGTTTTTT.

V is TRBV5-5 and J is TRBJ2-7; TRBD2 aligns across 9 bases. V shed 4 bases and J 4 bases; nucleotides not matched to a gene: 6. The CDR3 runs to 14 residues. Germline V lookup: CDR1 SGHKS, CDR2 YYEKEE (reference sequence). In DNA form, the CDR3 reads TGTGCCAGCAGCCCCGGGACTAGCATGTACGAGCAGTACTTC. Its translation is CASSPGTSMYEQYF.

The rearrangement joins TRBV28 to TRBJ2-3; 7 nucleotides match TRBD1. The germline V gene has CDR1 MDHEN and CDR2 SYDVKM. J lost 5 bases, V lost 5 bases, and 10 bases had no gene match. The CDR3 runs to 15 residues. For the CDR3, the DNA is TGTGCCAGCAGTCGGAGCGACAGGGCGGGAGATACGCAGTATTTT. It encodes CASSRSDRAGDTQYF.

Written as DNA, the CDR3 is TGTGCCAGCAGGATTAGCGGCTACAATGAGCAGTTCTTC. This encodes CASRISGYNEQFF. The chain couples TRBV27 to TRBJ2-1, with D tentatively TRBD2 (6 bases). V gave up 6 bases and J gave up 3 bases, with 9 bases separating them. This CDR3 comprises 13 residues. From germline, CDR1 is MNHEY and CDR2 SMNVEV (reference sequence).

This chain uses TRBV5-1 with TRBJ2-7, with TRBD2 identical over 16 bases. The junction had 3 bases not matched to a gene; V was cut back by 0 bases and J by 0 bases. The CDR3 is made up of 18 amino acids. Germline lookup yields CDR1 SGHRS and CDR2 YFSETQ. As DNA, the CDR3 is TGCGCCAGCAGCTTGGAGGGACTAGCGGGAGGGTACTCCTACGAGCAGTACTTC. This codes for CASSLEGLAGGYSYEQYF.